Below are 25 T cell receptor beta chains sequenced from a single sample in a study of cytomegalovirus exposure and HLA in healthy donors. The study ran its PCR with 60 Vbeta and 13 Jbeta primers. TCRdb's table, derived via immunoSEQ multiplex PCR, lists solely in-frame clones and lacks some. Among roughly 150,000 clones listed, over 65% were seen once. The source material was PBMCs. The receptors shown here come from a male donor in good health and CMV-seronegative.

The CDR3 reads CASSLGRGYEQYF. CDR3 bases: TGTGCCAGCAGCTTAGGTAGAGGATACGAGCAGTACTTC. The rearrangement joins TRBV11-2 to TRBJ2-7; D call uncertain. Trimming cost V 1 base and J 4 bases, with 8 bases left between them. Germline lookup yields CDR1 SGHAT and CDR2 FQNNGV. CDR3 length: 13 amino acids.

As regards this clone: The junction differs from germline at one of its ends, possibly a read error. The chain joins TRBV30 to TRBJ1-2; D might be TRBD1 (5 bases). The CDR3 length is 13 residues. Germline loops: CDR1 GTSNPN, CDR2 SVGIG (reference sequence). This CDR3 reads CAWAGGFYYGCTF. The DNA for the CDR3 is TGTGCCTGGGCCGGGGGATTCTACTATGGCTGCACCTTC.

The chain uses TRBV5-1 and TRBJ2-7, with 7 bases that match TRBD2. The CDR3 loop spans 14 amino acids. J lost 2 bases, V lost 1 base, and 3 bases had no gene match. Germline V gene data show CDR1 as SGHRS and CDR2 as YFSETQ. CDR3 sequence (DNA): TGCGCCAGCAGCTTGAGCGGGACCACCTACGAGCAGTACTTC. Its translation: CASSLSGTTYEQYF. The full variable domain, in which reference TRBV5-1 and TRBJ2-7 provide the parts outside the CDR3, is KAGVTQTPRYLIKTRGQQVTLSCSPISGHRSVSWYQQTPGQGLQFLFEYFSETQRNKGNFPGRFSGRQFSNSRSEMNVSTLELGDSALYLCASSLSGTTYEQYFGPGTRLTVT.

The chain has TRBV5-1 and TRBJ2-5; a possible D gene is TRBD2 (5 bases). The assigned J gene may be wrong: the sequence end matches TRBJ2-7 better. The CDR3 is 14 residues long. Germline CDR1 SGHRS, CDR2 YFSETQ. CDR3 loop: CASSPPGGSYEQYF. As DNA, the CDR3 is TGCGCCAGCAGCCCCCCGGGCGGGTCCTACGAGCAGTACTTC.

The chain uses TRBV9 and TRBJ2-7, with D uncertain. V lost 1 base to trimming and J lost 3 bases, with 14 bases between them. The CDR3 sequence is 15 residues long. The germline gives CDR1 SGDLS, CDR2 YYNGEE. The DNA for the CDR3 is TGTGCCAGCAGCGTAAATATAGTCCGTATCTACGAGCAGTACTTC. Translation: CASSVNIVRIYEQYF.

Remarks on this clone: The same CDR3 arises from other DNA sequences in this sample as well. The chain links TRBV4-1 to TRBJ2-7; TRBD1 aligns across 10 bases. The CDR3 runs to 14 residues. Germline CDR1 MGHRA, CDR2 YSYEKL. After removal of 3 bases from V and 3 bases from J, the junction contained 2 bases not matched to a gene. The CDR3 DNA sequence: TGCGCCAGCAGCCAGGGACAGGGGAACTACGAGCAGTACTTC. Protein: CASSQGQGNYEQYF.

The chain uses TRBV18 and TRBJ1-6; a possible D gene is TRBD1 (5 bases). This CDR3 has 15 residues. Germline loops: CDR1 KGHSH, CDR2 LQKENI. V lost 2 bases and J lost 7, with 12 bases in between. This CDR3 reads CASSPSGPINSPLHF. The CDR3 nucleotides read TGTGCCAGCTCACCATCAGGGCCGATCAATTCACCCCTCCACTTT.

This chain connects TRBV5-6 to TRBJ1-3; no reliable D call. The CDR3 is made up of 15 amino acids. Deletions cut 1 base from V and 4 bases from J, with 12 bases between. Germline loops: CDR1 SGHDT, CDR2 YYEEEE. The CDR3 sequence: CASSLWGGQGNTIYF. Here the CDR3 DNA reads TGTGCCAGCAGCTTGTGGGGAGGGCAAGGAAACACCATATATTTT.

The genes are TRBV5-8 and TRBJ2-2; maybe TRBD2 (5 bases). Germline V gene lookup returns CDR1 SGHTS and CDR2 YDEGEE. This CDR3 comprises 14 residues. Deletions cut 3 bases from V and 4 bases from J, with 10 bases between. The DNA of the CDR3 is TGTGCCAGCAGCTACCGGGAAGCCACCGGGGAGCTGTTTTTT. This codes for CASSYREATGELFF.

This clone was recorded a few times. The genes are TRBV10-3 and TRBJ2-5, with a possible D match to TRBD1 (6 bases). Per the germline V gene, CDR1 is ENHRY and CDR2 is SYGVKD. Deletions cut 6 bases from V and 2 bases from J, with 16 bases between. The CDR3 is 15 amino acids. The CDR3 sequence is CAISARTDLQETQYF. CDR3 coding DNA: TGTGCCATCAGCGCCCGGACAGACCTACAAGAGACCCAGTACTTC.

This clone was seen a few times. The chain combines TRBV6-1 with TRBJ2-7; D is unresolved. CDR1 MNHNS and CDR2 SASEGT come from the germline V gene. V was clipped by 5 bases and J by 4 bases, with 15 bases between them. The CDR3 has 14 amino acids. CDR3 nucleotide sequence: TGTGCCAGCAGTTGGGCCGAACTTCCTTACGAGCAGTACTTC. It is translated as CASSWAELPYEQYF.

The chain links TRBV6-5 to TRBJ2-7; possibly TRBD2 for D (6 bases). The V gene's germline CDR1 is MNHEY and CDR2 SVGAGI. The CDR3 loop spans 15 amino acids. V lost 5 bases, J lost 2 bases, and 16 bases lay in between. The CDR3 region is CASSALQGGPYEQYF. The CDR3 DNA is TGTGCCAGCAGTGCACTTCAGGGAGGTCCCTACGAGCAGTACTTC.

This clone was counted ten times or more. The chain uses TRBV5-4 and TRBJ1-4, with D possibly being TRBD1 (6 bases). Between the trimmed V and J ends, which lost 0 bases and 7 bases, there was a span of 13 bases. Germline assignment: CDR1 SGHNT and CDR2 YYREEE (reference sequence). There are 15 residues in the CDR3. The CDR3 loop is CASSLGGQGGEKLFF. The CDR3 DNA reads TGTGCCAGCAGCTTGGGGGGGCAGGGCGGTGAAAAACTGTTTTTT.

This clone has more than one count but fewer than ten. The chain has TRBV28 and TRBJ1-3; TRBD1 matches 8 bases. Unmatched junction bases numbered 18, after V lost 3 bases and J lost 8 bases. The germline V gene encodes CDR1 MDHEN and CDR2 SYDVKM. CDR3 length equals 18 residues. This CDR3 is CASSFLLGTGQTGDTIYF. The CDR3 bases are TGTGCCAGCAGTTTTCTCCTTGGGACAGGCCAAACCGGGGACACCATATATTTT.

The chain joins TRBV5-4 to TRBJ2-7, with unresolved D. The V and J ends lost 1 base and 7 bases respectively, with 9 bases between them. The CDR3 sequence is 12 residues long. Germline assignment: CDR1 SGHNT and CDR2 YYREEE (reference sequence). The CDR3 coding sequence is TGTGCCAGCAGCTTGCAAACCAGGGAGCAGTACTTC. The encoded protein is CASSLQTREQYF.

This chain links TRBV7-9 with TRBJ2-1; 8 bases fit TRBD2. Losses at the gene ends were 5 bases for V and 6 bases for J; bases not matched to a gene: 9. CDR3 size: 15 residues. Germline V gene sequence: CDR1 SEHNR, CDR2 FQNEAQ (reference sequence). The CDR3 DNA is TGTGCCAGCAGCCCCCGACTAGCGATTGCCAATGAGCAGTTCTTC. This encodes CASSPRLAIANEQFF. The full variable domain, with the rest looked up from reference TRBV7-9 and TRBJ2-1, is DTGVSQNPRHKITKRGQNVTFRCDPISEHNRLYWYRQTLGQGPEFLTYFQNEAQLEKSRLLSDRFSAERPKGSFSTLEIQRTEQGDSAMYLCASSPRLAIANEQFFGPGTRLTVL.

This chain connects TRBV7-6 to TRBJ2-5; 14 bases match TRBD2. The CDR3 loop spans 16 amino acids. CDR1 and CDR2 (germline): SGHVS, FNYEAQ. J lost 11 bases, V lost 4 bases, and 12 bases had no gene match. The CDR3 protein is CASSSGLAGVSREQYF. The CDR3 DNA is TGTGCCAGCAGCTCGGGACTAGCGGGAGTTTCGCGGGAGCAGTACTTC.

The V call is TRBV5-5, the J call TRBJ1-1, with D possibly TRBD1 on 5 matching bases. Trimming stripped 2 bases from V and 2 bases from J, with 16 bases between. This CDR3 has 16 amino acids. The germline V gene encodes CDR1 SGHKS and CDR2 YYEKEE (reference sequence). This chain's CDR3 is CASSFGAWGGNTEAFF. In nucleotides, the CDR3 is TGTGCCAGCAGCTTCGGTGCCTGGGGGGGTAACACTGAAGCTTTCTTT. Variable domain in full (rest from reference TRBV5-5 and TRBJ1-1): DAGVTQSPTHLIKTRGQQVTLRCSPISGHKSVSWYQQVLGQGPQFIFQYYEKEERGRGNFPDRFSARQFPNYSSELNVNALLLGDSALYLCASSFGAWGGNTEAFFGQGTRLTVV.

This rearrangement joins TRBV4-3 to TRBJ2-7, with 10 bases matching TRBD2. CDR3 length: 16 residues. V was clipped by 2 bases and J by 0 bases; unmatched bases: 4. Germline lookup yields CDR1 LGHNA and CDR2 YSLEER. The CDR3 loop reads CASSQRLAGDSYEQYF. As DNA, the CDR3 is TGCGCCAGCAGCCAAAGGCTAGCGGGGGACTCCTACGAGCAGTACTTC.

This chain connects TRBV6-5 to TRBJ2-5; 7 bases fit TRBD1. Germline V gene data show CDR1 as MNHEY and CDR2 as SVGAGI. The CDR3 is made up of 15 amino acids. V lost 6 bases to trimming and J lost 5 bases; unmatched junction nucleotides: 12. CDR3 sequence (DNA): TGTGCCAGCAGGACCACAGTCACAGGGGTGGAGACCCAGTACTTC. Translation gives CASRTTVTGVETQYF.

The V gene is TRBV5-1, the J gene TRBJ2-7; 7 bases line up with TRBD1. V lost 2 bases, J lost 0 bases, and 8 bases stayed unmatched. CDR1 and CDR2 (germline): SGHRS, YFSETQ. The CDR3 extends over 16 amino acids. Written as DNA, the CDR3 is TGCGCCAGCAGCTTAACAGGGAACAGGGGCTCCTACGAGCAGTACTTC. It translates to CASSLTGNRGSYEQYF.

This rearrangement joins TRBV6-1 to TRBJ1-5, with 8 bases aligning to TRBD1. CDR1 and CDR2 (germline): MNHNS, SASEGT. The junction had 2 bases not matched to a gene; V was cut back by 6 bases and J by 4 bases. The CDR3 contains 13 residues. CDR3 protein: CASSQGANQPQHF. CDR3 coding DNA: TGTGCCAGCAGCCAGGGGGCGAATCAGCCCCAGCATTTT.

This clone was counted between two and nine times. Other DNA variants within this sample encode the same CDR3. The V gene is TRBV10-1, the J gene TRBJ2-5, with 7 bases lining up with TRBD2. CDR1 is WNHNN and CDR2 is SYGVQD in the germline V gene (reference sequence). The CDR3 runs 14 residues. J was trimmed by 4 bases and V by 2 bases; bases with no gene match: 4. This chain's CDR3 is CASSESLAGETQYF. CDR3 sequence (DNA): TGCGCCAGCAGTGAGAGTTTAGCGGGAGAGACCCAGTACTTC.

This clone came up once. The rearrangement links TRBV7-9 to TRBJ2-7; D might be TRBD2 (7 bases). V was clipped by 8 bases and J by 0 bases, with 20 bases between them. Germline V gives CDR1 SEHNR, CDR2 FQNEAQ (reference sequence). The CDR3 is 16 amino acids. In DNA form, the CDR3 reads TGTGCCAGCGCTATTTTGGGGGGGCAGTTCTCCTACGAGCAGTACTTC. Its translation: CASAILGGQFSYEQYF.

The chain links TRBV11-2 to TRBJ1-1; TRBD1 is a possible D gene (6 bases). CDR1 and CDR2 (germline): SGHAT, FQNNGV. Trimming cost V 2 bases and J 3 bases, with 22 bases left between them. The CDR3 spans 18 residues. The CDR3 spells CASSLKAGTPSSDTEAFF. CDR3 bases: TGTGCCAGCAGCTTAAAGGCCGGGACACCTTCCTCGGACACTGAAGCTTTCTTT.